The TCR beta chain described here comes from a study of cytomegalovirus exposure and HLA in healthy donors. 13 Jbeta primers and 60 Vbeta primers were used for the PCR. TCRdb keeps only in-frame clones here, not all; method: immunoSEQ multiplex PCR. This sample's table reports roughly 60,000 clones. From germline, CDR1 is SEHNR and CDR2 FQNEAQ (reference sequence). The CDR3 length is 13 residues. Trimming shortened V by 1 base and J by 2 bases, and 5 bases separated the two germline ends. This receptor was obtained from a woman in her late teens or twenties in good health and CMV-seronegative. The sequenced sample consisted of PBMCs. V is TRBV7-9 and J is TRBJ2-5; no firm D call. CDR3 DNA sequence: TGTGCCAGCAGCTTAGGGCCTCAAGAGACCCAGTACTTC. It yields the protein CASSLGPQETQYF. The variable domain in full, with the rest retrieved from reference TRBV7-9 and TRBJ2-5, is DTGVSQNPRHKITKRGQNVTFRCDPISEHNRLYWYRQTLGQGPEFLTYFQNEAQLEKSRLLSDRFSAERPKGSFSTLEIQRTEQGDSAMYLCASSLGPQETQYFGPGTRLLVL.